These 22 T cell receptor beta chains were all obtained from the same sample, sequenced in a study of blood T cell repertoires in COVID-19. The data were produced by immunoSEQ multiplex PCR, yet TCRdb's version contains in-frame clones alone and is incomplete. The sample records about 160,000 clones, more than 75% being singletons. The source material was peripheral blood. The receptors shown here come from a man aged 35-49 years with acute or convalescent COVID-19.

This rearrangement joins TRBV29-1 to TRBJ2-3, with 7 bases fitting TRBD2. Germline CDR1 is SQVTM and CDR2 is ANQGSEA. CDR3 length: 13 residues. The V gene end was trimmed by 7 bases and the J gene end by 0 bases; junction bases not matched to a gene: 4. The CDR3 sequence is CSGAGWSTDTQYF. The CDR3 DNA sequence: TGCAGCGGAGCGGGGTGGAGCACAGATACGCAGTATTTT.

This clone has a single count. The rearrangement joins TRBV9 to TRBJ1-2, with 9 positions matching TRBD1. The CDR3 length is 17 residues. Germline assignment: CDR1 SGDLS and CDR2 YYNGEE. J lost 2 bases, V lost 0 bases, and 8 bases had no gene match. The CDR3 loop reads CASSVAGGTGKNYGYTF. The CDR3 nucleotides are TGTGCCAGCAGCGTAGCTGGGGGGACAGGGAAAAACTATGGCTACACCTTC.

The chain couples TRBV6-6 to TRBJ1-5, with D unclear. Germline V gene data show CDR1 as MNHNY and CDR2 as SVGAGI (reference sequence). The CDR3 has 16 amino acids. Trimming took off 2 bases at V and 0 bases at J, with 11 bases between the two ends. The CDR3 sequence: CASSYGLTNSNQPQHF. Here the CDR3 DNA reads TGTGCCAGCAGTTACGGACTGACTAATAGCAATCAGCCCCAGCATTTT.

The gene calls are TRBV18 and TRBJ2-7, with 7 bases matching TRBD1. The CDR3 is 13 residues long. Germline loops: CDR1 KGHSH, CDR2 LQKENI. The V segment lost 6 bases and the J segment 2 bases; nucleotides outside the gene matches: 4. The CDR3 loop is CASSLGTAYEQYF. The DNA of the CDR3 is TGTGCCAGCTCGCTTGGGACAGCCTACGAGCAGTACTTC.

The chain has TRBV5-4 and TRBJ2-3; TRBD1 agrees at 7 bases. Germline trimming cut 3 bases from V and 0 bases from J; bases unmatched to any gene: 4. In germline, CDR1 is SGHNT, CDR2 YYREEE (reference sequence). This CDR3 has 15 residues. In nucleotides, the CDR3 is TGTGCCAGCAGCTGGGGGACAGCCAGCACAGATACGCAGTATTTT. This codes for CASSWGTASTDTQYF.

The genes are TRBV27 and TRBJ2-7; TRBD1 aligns across 7 bases. In germline, CDR1 is MNHEY, CDR2 SMNVEV (reference sequence). The junction had 3 bases not matched to a gene; V was cut back by 4 bases and J by 6 bases. The CDR3 loop spans 12 amino acids. CDR3 amino acids: CASSSDRAEQYF. CDR3 bases: TGTGCCAGCAGTTCCGACAGGGCCGAGCAGTACTTC.

The V gene is TRBV5-1, the J gene TRBJ1-4; 9 nucleotides match TRBD1. The germline gives CDR1 SGHRS, CDR2 YFSETQ. The ends lost 4 bases at V and 4 bases at J; junction bases unmatched: 8. This CDR3 comprises 16 residues. The chain's CDR3 is CASSDGQGIGNEKLFF. The CDR3, as DNA: TGCGCCAGCAGCGACGGACAGGGGATCGGTAATGAAAAACTGTTTTTT.

This clone was seen once. This rearrangement joins TRBV7-2 to TRBJ1-1, with 11 bases identical to TRBD1. The CDR3 has 15 amino acids. Germline V gene lookup returns CDR1 SGHTA and CDR2 FQGNSA. Trimming removed 2 bases from V and 4 bases from J; junction bases left unmatched: 3. Written as DNA, the CDR3 is TGTGCCAGCAGCTTAATGGGGACAGGGGGCACTGAAGCTTTCTTT. It encodes CASSLMGTGGTEAFF.

This clone was seen once. This chain connects TRBV18 to TRBJ1-1; a possible D gene is TRBD1 (6 bases). The CDR3 extends over 16 amino acids. The V and J ends lost 1 base and 4 bases respectively, with 16 bases between them. Germline CDR1 reads KGHSH; CDR2 reads LQKENI. This chain's CDR3 is CASSPLQLGGVTEAFF. Written as DNA, the CDR3 is TGTGCCAGCTCACCACTGCAGCTAGGGGGGGTCACTGAAGCTTTCTTT.

The V and J genes are TRBV12-3 or TRBV12-4 and TRBJ1-6; no reliable D call. The CDR3 runs 12 residues. The V end lost 4 bases, the J end lost 7 bases, and 5 bases lay between the germline ends. The CDR3 here is CASSSGNSPLHF. DNA for the CDR3: TGTGCCAGCAGTTCAGGAAATTCACCCCTCCACTTT.

The gene calls are TRBV9 and TRBJ1-2, with 8 bases aligning to TRBD1. V was clipped by 0 bases and J by 6 bases; unmatched bases: 7. The length of the CDR3 is 15 residues. Germline V CDR1 and CDR2: SGDLS, YYNGEE. CDR3: CASSVATGGYDGYTF. In DNA form, the CDR3 reads TGTGCCAGCAGCGTAGCAACAGGGGGTTATGATGGCTACACCTTC. The full variable domain, its missing parts supplied by reference TRBV9 and TRBJ1-2, is DSGVTQTPKHLITATGQRVTLRCSPRSGDLSVYWYQQSLDQGLQFLIQYYNGEERAKGNILERFSAQQFPDLHSELNLSSLELGDSALYFCASSVATGGYDGYTFGSGTRLTVV.

The DNA for the CDR3 is TGTGCCAGCAGTTCCGTTGGGGGAGGCAGATACGAGCAGTACTTC. It codes for CASSSVGGGRYEQYF. The chain is built from TRBV11-2 and TRBJ2-7; D is possibly TRBD2 (6 bases). The V end was cut by 6 bases, the J end by 4 bases, with 19 bases between. This CDR3 comprises 15 residues. The germline V gene encodes CDR1 SGHAT and CDR2 FQNNGV.

This sequence joins TRBV5-1 and TRBJ2-5; possible D gene TRBD2, 7 bases. Trimming left V 4 bases short and J 3 bases short, with 16 bases between. The CDR3 is 15 residues long. The V gene's germline CDR1 is SGHRS and CDR2 YFSETQ. The CDR3 region is CASSMGGPSKETQYF. CDR3 coding DNA: TGCGCCAGCAGCATGGGGGGGCCCAGTAAAGAGACCCAGTACTTC. The variable domain in full, completed from reference TRBV5-1 and TRBJ2-5, reads KAGVTQTPRYLIKTRGQQVTLSCSPISGHRSVSWYQQTPGQGLQFLFEYFSETQRNKGNFPGRFSGRQFSNSRSEMNVSTLELGDSALYLCASSMGGPSKETQYFGPGTRLLVL.

The chain employs TRBV5-6 and TRBJ1-5, with 8 bases aligning to TRBD1. The V segment lost 4 bases and the J segment 0 bases; nucleotides outside the gene matches: 6. This CDR3 comprises 16 residues. Germline-derived CDR1 and CDR2 are SGHDT and YYEEEE. This chain's CDR3 is CASSPRQGPSNQPQHF. As DNA, the CDR3 is TGTGCCAGCAGCCCTAGACAGGGGCCTAGCAATCAGCCCCAGCATTTT.

The chain links TRBV3-1 (or the pseudogene TRBV3-2) to TRBJ2-1, with 8 bases identical to TRBD2. Germline CDR1 LGHDT, CDR2 YNNKEL (reference sequence). CDR3 length: 15 amino acids. The J segment lost 9 bases and the V segment lost 0 bases, leaving 7 bases of the junction unmatched. In nucleotides, the CDR3 is TGTGCCAGCAGCCAAGACGGGAGGGTGTGGGGTGAGCAGTTCTTC. Its protein product is CASSQDGRVWGEQFF.

The gene calls are TRBV18 and TRBJ1-5; perhaps TRBD1 as D (5 bases). CDR1 is KGHSH, CDR2 LQKENI, per germline. The V end was cut by 8 bases, the J end by 3 bases, with 17 bases between. The CDR3 is 15 amino acids. CDR3 DNA: TGTGCCAGCCGGAGATCGACAGACAACAATCAGCCCCAGCATTTT. Protein: CASRRSTDNNQPQHF.

This chain joins TRBV27 and TRBJ1-2; 7 bases fit TRBD1. The V segment lost 6 bases and the J segment 0 bases; nucleotides outside the gene matches: 4. The CDR3 spans 14 residues. The V gene's germline CDR1 is MNHEY and CDR2 SMNVEV (reference sequence). The CDR3: CASRTTGANYGYTF. The CDR3 bases are TGTGCCAGCAGAACTACAGGGGCTAACTATGGCTACACCTTC.

This clone showed up just once. The rearrangement joins TRBV13 to TRBJ1-1; 8 bases fit TRBD1. Germline values: CDR1 PRHDT, CDR2 FYEKMQ (reference sequence). The V and J ends lost 4 bases and 3 bases, in that order; junction bases with no gene match: 7. This CDR3 region has 15 residues. CDR3 protein: CASSSRGTGYTEAFF. The CDR3, as DNA: TGTGCCAGCAGCTCTAGAGGGACAGGATACACTGAAGCTTTCTTT.

The chain combines TRBV15 with TRBJ1-2; possibly TRBD1 for D (6 bases). CDR1 LNHNV and CDR2 YYDKDF come from the germline V gene (reference sequence). The ends were cut back, 0 bases at V and 3 bases at J, with 11 bases in the middle. The length of the CDR3 is 15 residues. DNA of the CDR3: TGTGCCACCAGCAGAGATACAAGGACAGACTATGGCTACACCTTC. Translation gives CATSRDTRTDYGYTF.

A few counts support this clone. The chain uses TRBV11-3 and TRBJ1-2; 7 nucleotides line up with TRBD1. Trimming cost V 9 bases and J 4 bases; bases outside gene matches: 8. This CDR3 has 13 amino acids. Germline V gene lookup returns CDR1 SGHNT and CDR2 YENEEA. CDR3 DNA sequence: TGTGCCAGATATGGGACAGCTTTCTATGGCTACACCTTC. This translates into CARYGTAFYGYTF.

The gene calls are TRBV24-1 and TRBJ2-7; 8 bases align to TRBD1. CDR3 size: 18 residues. Trimming removed 1 base from V and 0 bases from J; junction bases left unmatched: 10. Germline V gene data show CDR1 as KGHDR and CDR2 as SFDVKD. The CDR3 region has the DNA TGTGCCACCAGTGATTTCGGACAGGGCACCTCAAACTCCTACGAGCAGTACTTC. It translates to CATSDFGQGTSNSYEQYF.

V gene TRBV18 combines with J gene TRBJ2-3, with D possibly being TRBD1 (5 bases). Germline-derived CDR1 and CDR2 are KGHSH and LQKENI. Trimming took 1 base from V and 0 from J, leaving 14 bases between them. CDR3 length: 17 residues. The CDR3 here is CASSPLIIGASTDTQYF. CDR3 coding DNA: TGTGCCAGCTCACCACTAATCATTGGGGCGAGCACAGATACGCAGTATTTT.